The clone carrying this T cell receptor (beta chain) was seen ten or more times. Its specificity is not known. These data are taken from a study of T cells in Graves' hyperthyroidism and ophthalmopathy. Findings of the study overall: In validation, the model predicted ophthalmopathy. These predictions came a median around 5.9 months before onset.

Template material for amplifying TCR beta CDR3 regions consisted of RNA transcripts. HTBI primers were used for first-round RT-PCR of the TCR CDR3. TCRdb processed the multiplex PCR reads anew with MiXCR; each CDR3 protein has one entry. The sample holds more than 550,000 distinct CDR3 sequences; 18% are singletons and the top ten take 16%. The germline CDR1 and CDR2 sequences are LGHDT and YNNKEL (reference sequence). The CDR3 loop spans 14 amino acids. Trimming left V 4 bases short and J 5 bases short, with 11 bases between. This clonotype was sampled from a woman between 50 and 59 years old with Graves' hyperthyroidism that later progressed to Graves' ophthalmopathy. Sequencing was done on a sample of blood. The chain carries TRBV3-1 and TRBJ1-4; D may be TRBD1 (5 bases). The CDR3 DNA sequence: TGTGCCAGCAGCCGGCGGGGGACGAATGAAAAACTGTTTTTT. As protein: CASSRRGTNEKLFF. Combining the CDR3 with reference TRBV3-1 and TRBJ1-4 gives the whole variable domain DTAVSQTPKYLVTQMGNDKSIKCEQNLGHDTMYWYKQDSKKFLKIMFSYNNKELIINETVPNRFSPKSPDKAHLNLHINSLELGDSAVYFCASSRRGTNEKLFFGSGTQLSVL.